The 25 T cell receptor beta chains reported below all come from one sample, sequenced in a study of T cells in Graves' hyperthyroidism and ophthalmopathy. Amplification yielded TCR beta CDR3 regions, with RNA transcripts as the source. HTBI primers were employed in a first-round RT-PCR of the TCR CDR3. Using its own MiXCR run on the multiplex PCR reads, TCRdb lists one record per CDR3 protein. This table holds 600,000 to 700,000 distinct CDR3 sequences, about 45% found once. The sequencing input was peripheral blood or thyroid tissue (not recorded which). These receptors were obtained from an adult man with Graves' disease, either hyperthyroidism or ophthalmopathy (not recorded which).

This clonotype was counted at least ten times. V gene TRBV12-3 or TRBV12-4 combines with J gene TRBJ2-2; D is possibly TRBD1 (6 bases). Trimming pared 6 bases from V and 5 bases from J, leaving 13 bases between. CDR3 length: 14 residues. Here the CDR3 reads CASSDQTGTGELFF. CDR3 nucleotides: TGTGCCAGCAGCGACCAAACAGGGACCGGGGAGCTGTTTTTT.

This clonotype has at least ten counts. This chain uses TRBV10-3 with TRBJ1-2, with 7 bases lining up with TRBD1. Germline V gene lookup returns CDR1 ENHRY and CDR2 SYGVKD. Trimming cost V 9 bases and J 4 bases; bases outside gene matches: 5. The CDR3 is 12 residues long. The CDR3 DNA follows: TGTGCCATTGGGGACAGCTCCTATGGCTACACCTTC. Translation: CAIGDSSYGYTF.

For this clonotype: A read error may explain this, as a much larger clone is one base away. The chain links TRBV7-2 to TRBJ1-1; TRBD1 aligns across 7 bases. J lost 6 bases, V lost 1 base, and 8 bases had no gene match. Germline CDR1 reads SGHTA; CDR2 reads FQGNSA. The CDR3 length is 15 residues. This CDR3 is CASSLELDRRSEAFF. In DNA form, the CDR3 reads TGTGCCAGCAGCTTAGAGTTGGACAGGCGGTCTGAAGCTTTCTTT.

This clonotype was recorded many times. J is TRBJ1-1 and V is TRBV24-1; D may be TRBD1 (6 bases). The CDR3 is 13 amino acids. Germline-derived CDR1 and CDR2 are KGHDR and SFDVKD. V shed 7 bases and J shed 0 bases, with 8 bases lying between them. For the CDR3, the DNA is TGTGCCACCAGGGACAGCATGAACACTGAAGCTTTCTTT. Translated: CATRDSMNTEAFF.

The gene calls are TRBV7-2 and TRBJ1-1, with unresolved D. CDR3 length: 18 residues. CDR1 SGHTA and CDR2 FQGNSA come from the germline V gene. V was trimmed by 0 bases and J by 4 bases, leaving 21 bases between them. CDR3 loop: CASSLAHRVLGSGTEAFF. The CDR3, as DNA: TGTGCCAGCAGCTTAGCGCATAGGGTCCTTGGGTCGGGCACTGAAGCTTTCTTT.

V and J are TRBV7-8 and TRBJ1-2, with TRBD1 matching over 9 bases. After removal of 5 bases from V and 1 base from J, the junction contained 8 bases not matched to a gene. The CDR3 is 16 amino acids. Germline CDR1 and CDR2: SGHVS and FQNEAQ. Written as DNA, the CDR3 is TGTGCCAGCAGCCAGCCCGGGACAGGGCTTAACTATGGCTACACCTTC. Encoded protein: CASSQPGTGLNYGYTF. The full variable domain, rest sourced from reference TRBV7-8 and TRBJ1-2, is GAGVSQSPRYKVAKRGQDVALRCDPISGHVSLFWYQQALGQGPEFLTYFQNEAQLDKSGLPSDRFFAERPEGSVSTLKIQRTQQEDSAVYLCASSQPGTGLNYGYTFGSGTRLTVV.

The J gene is TRBJ1-4, the V gene TRBV20-1; a weak D match, TRBD1 (5 bases). V lost 5 bases to trimming and J lost 7 bases, with 17 bases between them. The CDR3 runs 14 residues. Germline V gene lookup returns CDR1 DFQATT and CDR2 SNEGSKA (reference sequence). CDR3 DNA sequence: TGCAGTGCTGCCAGCAGGGAGTATGGTGAAAAACTGTTTTTT. Residues: CSAASREYGEKLFF.

The chain combines TRBV2 with TRBJ2-7, with 11 bases matching TRBD1. Germline lookup yields CDR1 SNHLY and CDR2 FYNNEI. The V segment lost 8 bases and the J segment 2 bases; nucleotides outside the gene matches: 2. The CDR3 totals 13 residues. The CDR3 region is CASLGQGAYEQYF. The CDR3, as DNA: TGTGCCAGCCTGGGACAGGGGGCCTACGAGCAGTACTTC.

This clonotype has just a few counts. V usage is TRBV20-1 and J usage is TRBJ1-2; 7 nucleotides line up with TRBD1. Losses at the gene ends were 3 bases for V and 5 bases for J; bases not matched to a gene: 9. This CDR3 comprises 14 residues. Germline-derived CDR1 and CDR2 are DFQATT and SNEGSKA (reference sequence). The DNA of the CDR3 is TGCAGTGCTAGTACGGTCGGGACAGCATATGGCTACACCTTC. It translates to CSASTVGTAYGYTF.

This clonotype was found many times. This chain links TRBV20-1 with TRBJ2-7, with D perhaps TRBD2 (5 bases). Germline V lookup: CDR1 DFQATT, CDR2 SNEGSKA (reference sequence). Trimming cost V 5 bases and J 5 bases, with 10 bases left between them. CDR3 length equals 11 residues. The CDR3 DNA follows: TGCAGTGCTGGCGGGCCGCACGAGCAGTACTTC. Residues: CSAGGPHEQYF.

The rearrangement links TRBV20-1 to TRBJ1-4, with D possibly being TRBD1 (5 bases). Trimming stripped 1 base from V and 8 bases from J, with 5 bases between. Germline V gives CDR1 DFQATT, CDR2 SNEGSKA (reference sequence). The CDR3 has 11 amino acids. DNA for the CDR3: TGCAGTGCTAGAGGGGACGAAAAACTGTTTTTT. As protein: CSARGDEKLFF.

The V gene is TRBV29-1, the J gene TRBJ1-1, with D perhaps TRBD1 (5 bases). Trimming left V 6 bases short and J 5 bases short, with 16 bases between. The germline V gene has CDR1 SQVTM and CDR2 ANQGSEA. CDR3 length: 13 amino acids. CDR3 coding DNA: TGCAGCGTGCTAGCGGGGACTGGGACTGAAGCTTTCTTT. It specifies CSVLAGTGTEAFF. Supplemented by reference TRBV29-1 and TRBJ1-1, the full variable domain reads SAVISQKPSRDICQRGTSLTIQCQVDSQVTMMFWYRQQPGQSLTLIATANQGSEATYESGFVIDKFPISRPNLTFSTLTVSNMSPEDSSIYLCSVLAGTGTEAFFGQGTRLTVV.

This clonotype was seen a handful of times. J is TRBJ1-1 and V is TRBV29-1; 7 bases line up with TRBD1. This CDR3 region has 14 residues. V lost 4 bases and J lost 1; bases outside the gene matches: 6. In germline, CDR1 is SQVTM, CDR2 ANQGSEA. The CDR3: CSVVKGAGNTEAFF. Written as DNA, the CDR3 is TGCAGCGTTGTAAAGGGGGCTGGGAACACTGAAGCTTTCTTT.

In its sample, this clonotype was seen many times. This rearrangement joins TRBV29-1 to TRBJ2-7, with D perhaps TRBD1 (6 bases). Trimming pared 0 bases from V and 6 bases from J, leaving 9 bases between. Per the germline V gene, CDR1 is SQVTM and CDR2 is ANQGSEA. The CDR3 is 12 amino acids. The CDR3 region has the DNA TGCAGCGTTGAAGAGGGGGCGGGCGAGCAGTACTTC. It yields the protein CSVEEGAGEQYF.

CDR3 sequence (DNA): TGCGCCAGCAGTGAGGGGACAGGGCTACCTGACTACGAGCAGTACTTC. Its protein product is CASSEGTGLPDYEQYF. The chain links TRBV10-2 to TRBJ2-7; 9 nucleotides align to TRBD1. The CDR3 is made up of 16 amino acids. Losses at the gene ends were 2 bases for V and 3 bases for J; bases not matched to a gene: 8. CDR1 and CDR2 from the germline V gene are WSHSY and SAAADI.

The chain uses TRBV10-3 and TRBJ1-5; 9 bases match TRBD1. J gave up 5 bases and V 10 bases, and 12 bases lay outside the gene matches. The CDR3 contains 15 residues. The germline CDR1 and CDR2 sequences are ENHRY and SYGVKD. The CDR3 here is CASRDGTGIHQPQHF. The CDR3 nucleotides are TGTGCCAGCAGAGATGGGACAGGGATCCATCAGCCCCAGCATTTT.

Regarding this clonotype: The conserved final phenylalanine or tryptophan is absent from the CDR3, which likely points to a read error. The rearrangement joins TRBV19 to TRBJ1-5, with 7 positions matching TRBD1. Germline CDR1 is LNHDA and CDR2 is SQIVND (reference sequence). CDR3 size: 13 residues. The junction had 6 bases not matched to a gene; V was cut back by 6 bases and J by 7 bases. The CDR3 nucleotides are TGTGCCAGTAGAAATGACAGGGACCAGCCCCAGCATCTT. This translates into CASRNDRDQPQHL.

The gene calls are TRBV5-8 and TRBJ1-1, with TRBD1 matching over 10 bases. The CDR3 is made up of 13 amino acids. With V trimmed by 3 bases and J by 7 bases, 3 bases remained unmatched. CDR1 is SGHTS, CDR2 YDEGEE, per germline. This chain's CDR3 is CASSWTGGYEAFF. CDR3 DNA: TGTGCCAGCAGCTGGACAGGGGGATATGAAGCTTTCTTT.

V is TRBV7-8 and J is TRBJ2-2; D unclear. The CDR3 contains 15 residues. The germline V gene encodes CDR1 SGHVS and CDR2 FQNEAQ. Trimming pared 5 bases from V and 6 bases from J, leaving 16 bases between. The CDR3 coding sequence is TGTGCCAGCAGCCAAGACGAACGTCGTGCCGGGGAGCTGTTTTTT. It is translated as CASSQDERRAGELFF. Supplemented by reference TRBV7-8 and TRBJ2-2, the full variable domain reads GAGVSQSPRYKVAKRGQDVALRCDPISGHVSLFWYQQALGQGPEFLTYFQNEAQLDKSGLPSDRFFAERPEGSVSTLKIQRTQQEDSAVYLCASSQDERRAGELFFGEGSRLTVL.

This clonotype was seen a handful of times. The chain recombines TRBV7-6 with TRBJ1-1, with unresolved D. The CDR3 sequence is 16 residues long. V gave up 5 bases and J gave up 0 bases, with 16 bases separating them. Germline CDR1 and CDR2: SGHVS and FNYEAQ. The CDR3 nucleotides read TGTGCCAGCAGCCTACATCCTACCCACATGAACACTGAAGCTTTCTTT. Protein product: CASSLHPTHMNTEAFF.

There are a few counts of this clonotype. The V and J genes are TRBV9 and TRBJ1-1; no clear D gene. Trimming cost V 3 bases and J 1 base, with 10 bases left between them. From germline, CDR1 is SGDLS and CDR2 YYNGEE. The CDR3 is 14 residues long. CDR3 sequence: CASSGALTNTEAFF. The CDR3, as DNA: TGTGCCAGCAGCGGTGCTTTGACGAACACTGAAGCTTTCTTT.

The CDR3 sequence: CASSSPRQGNQPQHF. For the CDR3, the DNA is TGTGCCAGCAGTTCTCCGAGACAGGGGAATCAGCCCCAGCATTTT. The rearrangement links TRBV28 to TRBJ1-5; 8 bases are a match to TRBD1. This CDR3 region has 15 residues. V trimming: 4 bases; J trimming: 4 bases; junction bases outside the gene matches: 6. Germline V gives CDR1 MDHEN, CDR2 SYDVKM.

The rearrangement joins TRBV7-9 to TRBJ1-3; D ambiguous. Germline-derived CDR1 and CDR2 are SEHNR and FQNEAQ (reference sequence). The CDR3 contains 16 residues. With 0 bases removed from V and 0 bases from J, the gap between germline ends came to 9 bases. CDR3 protein: CASSLARPYSGNTIYF. The CDR3 bases are TGTGCCAGCAGCTTAGCACGGCCTTACTCTGGAAACACCATATATTTT.

CDR3 coding DNA: TGTGCCACCAGCAGAGACGGGACAGCCACTGAAGCTTTCTTT. It codes for CATSRDGTATEAFF. This chain connects TRBV15 to TRBJ1-1; 7 nucleotides line up with TRBD1. The CDR3 is made up of 14 amino acids. J gave up 4 bases and V 0 bases, and 2 bases lay outside the gene matches. Germline V gene data show CDR1 as LNHNV and CDR2 as YYDKDF (reference sequence).

As concerns this clonotype: The germline gene is not matched at one end of the junction; a read error may be the cause. The chain combines TRBV29-1 with TRBJ1-1; D may be TRBD1 (6 bases). The germline V gene encodes CDR1 SQVTM and CDR2 ANQGSEA. This CDR3 region has 14 residues. DNA of the CDR3: TGCAGCGCACCCGCCATGGACGGGGACACTGAAGCTTCCTTT. It yields the protein CSAPAMDGDTEASF.